This TCR beta chain is drawn from a study of CD8 T cells in ankylosing spondylitis. Study-wide results and caveats: From matched ankylosing spondylitis synovial fluid, disease-linked clones were reportedly recovered at significantly enriched levels.

The V gene's germline CDR1 is KGHDR and CDR2 SFDVKD. Trimming shortened V by 5 bases and J by 2 bases, and 6 bases separated the two germline ends. The CDR3 is 13 amino acids. A quantitative 5'-RACE method, one with molecular barcodes, was used to make TCR beta libraries. MiXCR, applied by TCRdb to the 5' RACE reads, yields one record per CDR3 protein. The data contain 250,000 to 400,000 distinct CDR3 sequences, around a tenth of them singletons. This clonotype was seen at least ten times. As yet, its antigen is unknown. The source material was blood, either unsorted or a sorted T cell fraction (not recorded which). The rearrangement uses TRBV24-1 and TRBJ1-5; D remains ambiguous. This receptor was obtained from a female donor with ankylosing spondylitis or in good health (not recorded which). As DNA, the CDR3 is TGTGCCACCAGTGCTAACGGCAATCAGCCCCAGCATTTT. This sequence encodes CATSANGNQPQHF.